These 14 T cell receptor beta chains originate from one sample sequenced in a study of regulatory T cells in long-lasting Graves disease. This sample's time point: newly diagnosed GD, antithyroid drugs for less than 3 months. RNA isolated from PBMCs was used to make the TCR library. Construction of the TCR beta libraries employed iRepertoire HTBI primers in conjunction with Arm-PCR of CDR3 regions. Via MiXCR, TCRdb re-called the multiplex PCR reads, giving one row per CDR3 protein. Of about 400,000 distinct CDR3 sequences listed, about 15% were seen once; the top ten hold approximately 8%. These same records also appear under a second study, on T cells in Graves' hyperthyroidism and ophthalmopathy.

This specimen consisted of peripheral blood mononuclear cells (PBMCs), obtained at new diagnosis, from a patient treated with antithyroid drugs. These receptors were collected from a woman aged 40 to 50 with Graves disease.

This rearrangement joins TRBV7-3 to TRBJ2-3; TRBD1 aligns across 11 bases. Germline lookup yields CDR1 SGHTA and CDR2 FQGTGA. The CDR3 runs 15 residues. Trimming at V came to 5 bases and at J to 3 bases, leaving 4 bases not matched to a gene. The CDR3 protein is CASSPGQGATDTQYF. Here the CDR3 DNA reads TGTGCCAGCAGCCCCGGACAGGGGGCAACAGATACGCAGTATTTT.

This clonotype was picked up many times. V gene TRBV27 combines with J gene TRBJ2-2; unclear D gene. Trimming shortened V by 4 bases and J by 6 bases, and 12 bases separated the two germline ends. CDR3 length: 14 amino acids. Germline CDR1 is MNHEY and CDR2 is SMNVEV (reference sequence). The CDR3 reads CASSSATTAGELFF. CDR3 DNA: TGTGCCAGCAGTTCCGCTACTACAGCCGGGGAGCTGTTTTTT.

This clonotype was observed many times. The V call is TRBV7-2, the J call TRBJ2-1; 7 bases fit TRBD2. The CDR3 length is 17 residues. Germline CDR1 SGHTA, CDR2 FQGNSA. The V and J ends lost 5 bases and 6 bases, in that order; junction bases with no gene match: 16. CDR3 coding DNA: TGTGCCAGCAGCCCTAGCGGCAGGGCCCGGTCTGGCAATGAGCAGTTCTTC. Amino acid sequence: CASSPSGRARSGNEQFF.

The chain joins TRBV6-2 or TRBV6-3 to TRBJ1-5, with TRBD1 as a possible D gene (6 bases). From germline, CDR1 is MNHEY and CDR2 SVGEGT. V shed 7 bases and J shed 0 bases, with 13 bases lying between them. The CDR3 extends over 15 amino acids. The CDR3 reads CASTADSNSNQPQHF. The CDR3, as DNA: TGTGCCAGCACCGCGGACAGTAATAGCAATCAGCCCCAGCATTTT.

Ten or more counts support this clonotype. The rearrangement joins TRBV11-3 to TRBJ2-3; 13 nucleotides align to TRBD2. V gave up 5 bases and J gave up 3 bases; unmatched junction bases: 5. The CDR3 is 16 amino acids. Germline-derived CDR1 and CDR2 are SGHNT and YENEEA. The CDR3 DNA is TGTGCCAGCAGCCGGACTAGCGGGAGTAGTACAGATACGCAGTATTTT. Its protein is CASSRTSGSSTDTQYF. Based on the CDR3 plus reference TRBV11-3 and TRBJ2-3, the full variable domain is EAGVVQSPRYKIIEKKQPVAFWCNPISGHNTLYWYLQNLGQGPELLIRYENEEAVDDSQLPKDRFSAERLKGVDSTLKIQPAELGDSAVYLCASSRTSGSSTDTQYFGPGTRLTVL.

This clonotype was found many times. The CDR3 protein is CASSLASRDEQFF. CDR3 DNA: TGTGCCAGCAGCTTAGCGTCTAGGGATGAGCAGTTCTTC. J is TRBJ2-1 and V is TRBV11-2; no reliable D call. V lost 1 base, J lost 8 bases, and 9 bases lay in between. The CDR3 sequence is 13 residues long. The V gene's germline CDR1 is SGHAT and CDR2 FQNNGV. Full variable domain (outside the CDR3, taken from reference TRBV11-2 and TRBJ2-1): EAGVAQSPRYKIIEKRQSVAFWCNPISGHATLYWYQQILGQGPKLLIQFQNNGVVDDSQLPKDRFSAERLKGVDSTLKIQPAKLEDSAVYLCASSLASRDEQFFGPGTRLTVL.

The chain recombines TRBV6-1 with TRBJ2-2, with unresolved D. From germline, CDR1 is MNHNS and CDR2 SASEGT. V was clipped by 8 bases and J by 3 bases, with 13 bases between them. The CDR3 is 14 residues long. CDR3 residues: CASSLTFYTGELFF. The CDR3 bases are TGTGCCAGCTCCTTGACATTTTACACCGGGGAGCTGTTTTTT.

V and J are TRBV18 and TRBJ1-1; D perhaps matches TRBD1 (5 bases). CDR1 and CDR2 (germline): KGHSH, LQKENI. The CDR3 loop spans 16 amino acids. V gave up 3 bases and J gave up 3 bases, with 17 bases separating them. The CDR3 DNA follows: TGTGCCAGCTCACCTGGAGGGCAGGGCGGTCACACTGAAGCTTTCTTT. It specifies CASSPGGQGGHTEAFF. Full variable domain (missing parts from reference TRBV18 and TRBJ1-1): NAGVMQNPRHLVRRRGQEARLRCSPMKGHSHVYWYRQLPEEGLKFMVYLQKENIIDESGMPKERFSAEFPKEGPSILRIQQVVRGDSAAYFCASSPGGQGGHTEAFFGQGTRLTVV.

This clonotype was observed many times. The chain has TRBV28 and TRBJ2-1, with D perhaps being TRBD1 or TRBD2 (9 bases each). In germline, CDR1 is MDHEN, CDR2 SYDVKM. The CDR3 extends over 17 amino acids. V was clipped by 6 bases and J by 2 bases, with 20 bases between them. The CDR3 spells CASRGQGRLAAYNEQFF. CDR3 bases: TGTGCCAGCAGGGGACAGGGAAGACTAGCGGCCTACAATGAGCAGTTCTTC.

This clonotype was recorded at least ten times. This rearrangement joins TRBV12-3 or TRBV12-4 to TRBJ2-2; no reliable D call. The CDR3 covers 15 residues. V shed 3 bases and J shed 4 bases, with 12 bases lying between them. In DNA form, the CDR3 reads TGTGCCAGCAGTTTTCCAGGTTGGGGCACCGGGGAGCTGTTTTTT. Its protein product is CASSFPGWGTGELFF.

The J gene is TRBJ2-3, the V gene TRBV2; D may match TRBD1 or TRBD2 (5 bases each). V lost 2 bases and J 7 bases, leaving 16 bases between the germline ends. CDR1 is SNHLY, CDR2 FYNNEI, per germline. The CDR3 sequence is 15 residues long. The DNA for the CDR3 is TGTGCCAGCAGTGAATGGGGGAGAGGGGTGAATACGCAGTATTTT. Translating it yields CASSEWGRGVNTQYF.

The chain carries TRBV7-9 and TRBJ1-4; D not resolved. V lost 5 bases and J lost 8, with 21 bases in between. Germline V gives CDR1 SEHNR, CDR2 FQNEAQ (reference sequence). This CDR3 has 16 residues. CDR3: CASSPSSVVGGEKLFF. CDR3 in DNA: TGTGCCAGCAGCCCTTCAAGCGTTGTGGGAGGCGAAAAACTGTTTTTT.

The sample holds a few counts of this clonotype. CDR3 sequence: CASSLAQGAGELFF. Written as DNA, the CDR3 is TGCGCCAGCAGCTTGGCACAGGGGGCCGGGGAGCTGTTTTTT. This chain uses TRBV5-1 with TRBJ2-2; TRBD1 matches 8 bases. Germline assignment: CDR1 SGHRS and CDR2 YFSETQ. Germline trimming cut 0 bases from V and 6 bases from J; bases unmatched to any gene: 1. The CDR3 runs 14 residues. Filled out from reference TRBV5-1 and TRBJ2-2, the complete variable domain reads KAGVTQTPRYLIKTRGQQVTLSCSPISGHRSVSWYQQTPGQGLQFLFEYFSETQRNKGNFPGRFSGRQFSNSRSEMNVSTLELGDSALYLCASSLAQGAGELFFGEGSRLTVL.

This clonotype has ten or more counts. The chain uses TRBV27 and TRBJ1-1; no clear D gene. Between the trimmed V and J ends, which lost 1 base and 1 base, there was a span of 4 bases. The CDR3 loop spans 13 amino acids. Germline CDR1 reads MNHEY; CDR2 reads SMNVEV (reference sequence). CDR3: CASSLYSNTEAFF. In DNA form, the CDR3 reads TGTGCCAGCAGTTTATATTCGAACACTGAAGCTTTCTTT.